This record covers a single T cell receptor beta chain. This specimen comes from a study of CXCR3-negative and CXCR3-positive naive CD8 T cells. The germline V gene encodes CDR1 SQVTM and CDR2 ANQGSEA. The CDR3 totals 14 residues. The TRB cDNA libraries were prepared by 5' RACE with UMI labels. TCRdb reprocessed the 5' RACE reads and keeps a single row for each CDR3 protein, giving no DNA. The sample holds approximately 58,000 distinct CDR3 sequences. The sequenced sample consisted of naive CXCR3- CD8+ T cells from blood. The subset was: CD45RO-CCR7+CD27+CD95- naive CD8+ T cells lacking CXCR3 (TNR3-). V is TRBV29-1 and J is TRBJ2-7; TCRdb returns TRBD1, unconfirmable since there is no DNA. The TCR originated in a human donor in good health. Some clones in this sample may be carry-over from other donors' samples. The chain's CDR3 is CSVGRDRAIYEQYF.